This passage covers 16 T cell receptor beta chains from one sample sequenced in a study of siplizumab effects on memory and regulatory T cells (dated 2019 in TCRdb). The method was the immunoSEQ multiplex PCR assay. TCRdb mirrors the immuneACCESS table, restricted to in-frame sequences. Some clones are absent from its copies; in checked studies, under half trace to an unresolved V gene, and the reason for the others is unknown. In this sample the table shows about 100,000 clones, 94% of which occur a single time. Clones ranked in the top ten supply over 1% of the sample. Sequencing was performed on non-Treg CD4+ T cells sorted from blood. The cell subset or site label corresponds to: FACS-sorted unstimulated CD4+ non-regulatory T cells. The receptors were sampled from a human donor in good health.

V usage is TRBV19 and J usage is TRBJ1-2, with a weak D call TRBD1 (5 bases). Germline loops: CDR1 LNHDA, CDR2 SQIVND (reference sequence). With 2 bases removed from V and 3 bases from J, the gap between germline ends came to 13 bases. There are 15 residues in the CDR3. CDR3 DNA sequence: TGTGCCAGTAGTATAACCCCATGGGGCGACTATGGCTACACCTTC. It encodes CASSITPWGDYGYTF.

V and J are TRBV5-1 and TRBJ2-7, with D perhaps assigned TRBD1 or TRBD2 (5 bases each). The germline V gene encodes CDR1 SGHRS and CDR2 YFSETQ. V lost 3 bases and J lost 2, with 9 bases in between. The length of the CDR3 is 13 residues. CDR3 bases: TGCGCCAGCAGCTCCGGGACCGCCTACGAGCAGTACTTC. Protein product: CASSSGTAYEQYF.

The chain links TRBV6-5 to TRBJ1-3; 8 nucleotides align to TRBD1. CDR1 and CDR2 (germline): MNHEY, SVGAGI. V was pared by 6 bases and J by 8 bases, with 9 bases of the junction left unmatched. This CDR3 has 14 amino acids. CDR3 nucleotides: TGTGCCAGCAGCCAGGACAGGGACCGGGACACCATATATTTT. Amino acid sequence: CASSQDRDRDTIYF.

The CDR3 reads CASSELAPDTQYF. For the CDR3, the DNA is TGTGCCAGCAGCGAACTAGCGCCAGATACGCAGTATTTT. This chain uses TRBV2 with TRBJ2-3; 7 bases map to TRBD2. The CDR3 has 13 residues. Unmatched junction bases numbered 4, after V lost 6 bases and J lost 4 bases. Germline V gene lookup returns CDR1 SNHLY and CDR2 FYNNEI.

There are a few counts of this clone. J is TRBJ2-7 and V is TRBV6-5; perhaps TRBD2 as D (6 bases). V lost 8 bases to trimming and J lost 2 bases, with 13 bases between them. The CDR3 has 13 residues. Germline assignment: CDR1 MNHEY and CDR2 SVGAGI. The DNA for the CDR3 is TGTGCCAGCGCGGGACGTCCCGCCTACGAGCAGTACTTC. This gives the protein CASAGRPAYEQYF.

The rearrangement joins TRBV19 to TRBJ1-4; D gene ambiguous. The CDR3 loop spans 15 amino acids. V lost 5 bases and J lost 8, with 18 bases in between. Germline lookup yields CDR1 LNHDA and CDR2 SQIVND (reference sequence). The CDR3 reads CASSGAGLGEEKLFF. In DNA form, the CDR3 reads TGTGCCAGTAGTGGAGCCGGCCTCGGGGAAGAAAAACTGTTTTTT.

The chain uses TRBV5-1 and TRBJ2-3; D not certain. The germline gives CDR1 SGHRS, CDR2 YFSETQ. The V end lost 0 bases, the J end lost 4 bases, and 12 bases lay between the germline ends. The CDR3 covers 15 residues. The CDR3 here is CASSLESWVADTQYF. The CDR3, as DNA: TGCGCCAGCAGCTTGGAGTCGTGGGTTGCAGATACGCAGTATTTT.

This chain uses TRBV5-6 with TRBJ2-1, with D unresolved. The V and J ends lost 0 bases and 12 bases respectively, with 10 bases between them. Germline CDR1 SGHDT, CDR2 YYEEEE. This CDR3 spans 12 amino acids. The CDR3 region is CASSLVRAGQFF. The CDR3 DNA is TGTGCCAGCAGCTTGGTTAGGGCAGGGCAGTTCTTC.

The chain is built from TRBV5-1 and TRBJ2-3, with TRBD2 identical over 11 bases. There are 15 residues in the CDR3. The V gene's germline CDR1 is SGHRS and CDR2 YFSETQ. The V and J ends lost 3 bases and 3 bases, in that order; junction bases with no gene match: 3. The CDR3 reads CASSSRLAGTDTQYF. CDR3 coding DNA: TGCGCCAGCAGCTCGAGACTAGCGGGAACAGATACGCAGTATTTT.

The chain combines TRBV5-6 with TRBJ2-7; D remains unclear. The length of the CDR3 is 14 residues. Germline CDR1 SGHDT, CDR2 YYEEEE. Trimming took 2 bases from V and 2 from J, leaving 11 bases between them. CDR3 loop: CASSFLARPYEQYF. CDR3 coding DNA: TGTGCCAGCAGCTTTTTGGCGAGACCCTACGAGCAGTACTTC.

The V call is TRBV19, the J call TRBJ2-1; no clear D gene. CDR3 length: 14 amino acids. Trimming stripped 7 bases from V and 4 bases from J, with 14 bases between. The germline V gene encodes CDR1 LNHDA and CDR2 SQIVND (reference sequence). The CDR3 coding sequence is TGTGCCAGTACTGATGTCAACACGTACAATGAGCAGTTCTTC. Its translation is CASTDVNTYNEQFF.

The chain couples TRBV12-5 to TRBJ2-7; D might be TRBD1 (6 bases). There are 16 residues in the CDR3. Per germline, CDR1 LGHNT and CDR2 FRNRAP. The germline V and J ends were trimmed by 6 bases and 0 bases, with 18 bases remaining between them. The CDR3 nucleotides are TGTGCTAGTGGCCGTTCCCGGGACATCTACTCCTACGAGCAGTACTTC. Translating gives CASGRSRDIYSYEQYF.

The chain employs TRBV4-2 and TRBJ2-7, with 11 bases aligning to TRBD2. Unmatched junction bases numbered 12, after V lost 1 base and J lost 1 base. Germline V lookup: CDR1 LGHNA, CDR2 YNFKEQ. This CDR3 is built from 19 residues. CDR3 sequence reads: CASSQATKGRLAGSYEQYF. CDR3 nucleotides: TGTGCCAGCAGCCAAGCAACGAAGGGGAGACTAGCGGGATCCTACGAGCAGTACTTC.

The chain couples TRBV4-1 to TRBJ2-3; TRBD2 matches at 9 bases. The germline gives CDR1 MGHRA, CDR2 YSYEKL. Unmatched junction bases numbered 9, after V lost 0 bases and J lost 5 bases. The CDR3 is 17 residues long. CDR3 in DNA: TGCGCCAGCAGCCAAGATAGGATAGCGGGAGTCGGAGATACGCAGTATTTT. Protein: CASSQDRIAGVGDTQYF.

This chain links TRBV14 with TRBJ2-7; TRBD1 matches 9 bases. The V segment lost 4 bases and the J segment 4 bases; nucleotides outside the gene matches: 11. From germline, CDR1 is SGHDN and CDR2 FVKESK. The CDR3 is 16 amino acids. The CDR3 nucleotides read TGTGCCAGCAGCCCCTTACACGGGACAGGGAGGTACGAGCAGTACTTC. Amino acid sequence: CASSPLHGTGRYEQYF. Supplemented by reference TRBV14 and TRBJ2-7, the full variable domain reads EAGVTQFPSHSVIEKGQTVTLRCDPISGHDNLYWYRRVMGKEIKFLLHFVKESKQDESGMPNNRFLAERTGGTYSTLKVQPAELEDSGVYFCASSPLHGTGRYEQYFGPGTRLTVT.

This chain connects TRBV6-5 to TRBJ1-6; D might be TRBD1 (6 bases). Germline CDR1 MNHEY, CDR2 SVGAGI. This CDR3 has 15 amino acids. The V and J ends lost 5 bases and 4 bases respectively, with 12 bases between them. This CDR3 reads CASSRLQGYNSPLHF. As DNA, the CDR3 is TGTGCCAGCAGTCGCCTACAGGGTTATAATTCACCCCTCCACTTT.